This TCR beta chain was profiled in a study of blood T cell repertoires in COVID-19. This clone was observed a single time. CDR3 length: 15 residues. Original data processing: Researchers report that nucleated cell counts were estimated from reference gene primer amplification. This table comes from immunoSEQ multiplex PCR, and its TCRdb copy is limited to in-frame clones, with some not included. The V and J calls and clone size were taken over from that table, and D and trimming were inferred from the DNA. Of around 300,000 clones listed, over 75% are singletons. Membership in each cohort depended on participant-reported clinical history.

This TCR was recovered from a woman in her thirties who had recovered from COVID-19. The sequencing input was PBMCs or T cells enriched from blood (not recorded which). The chain links TRBV21-1 to TRBJ2-5; TRBD1, the D gene given by the table, was not confirmed from the DNA. TRBV21-1 is noted as a pseudogene. This CDR3 is CASCDRTGAFETQYF. DNA of the CDR3: TGTGCCAGCTGTGATCGGACAGGGGCGTTTGAGACCCAGTACTTC.